The T cell receptor (beta chain) under discussion was sequenced for a study of cytomegalovirus exposure and HLA in healthy donors (dated by TCRdb to the late 2010s). About the study as a whole: In an earlier analysis of several hundred of the donors, 276 Gb of sequence data and some 120 million unique TCR beta sequences from roughly 180 million T cells were reported. Typing coverage varied by locus: roughly 629-640 donors for A, B, C, DRB1 and DQB1; some 520 for DQA1; approximately 610 for DPA1; around 490 for DPB1. Every discovery cohort repertoire had been produced on one sequencing platform. Several DR-DQ haplotypes were handled as single units for association and clustering because linkage in the cohort was strong. Across some 400 genotyped donors of the cohort, an average of about 200,000 unique TCR beta nucleotide sequences per donor were sequenced, and 15% to 20% of those sequences were non-productive. A later genetic analysis used genome-wide SNP genotypes for about 60% of the roughly 700 donors, treating that subset as a discovery cohort. Donor age, sex, ethnicity and CMV serostatus were compiled alongside the repertoire data. To study patterns of TCR occurrence, a later analysis re-analyzed previously published TCR beta repertoires from 666 donors and added high-resolution HLA genotyping. The study aimed to test whether signatures of past pathogen exposure could be identified by cataloging public T cell receptors. Rather than using new phenotypic data, the later analysis identified candidate immune exposures from TCR beta sequences and from how often those sequences occurred across donors. An earlier analysis of nearly 600 of the donors applied high-throughput TCR beta sequencing to assess whether each TCR beta V gene segment acted as functional or pseudogenic. Approximately 300 gigabases of sequencing data and around 85 million unique TCR sequences made up an early release that covered several hundred HLA-typed donors. The study combined high-throughput TCR immunosequencing, statistical association of individual TCRs with disease status, and machine learning to predict cytomegalovirus infection status. The study used immunosequencing to profile the T cell repertoires of 600 to 850 subjects and linked those repertoires to cytomegalovirus serostatus. Of the roughly 400 genotyped donors, 75% to 85% were placed in the genetic ancestry cluster associated with self-reported Caucasian donors. Along with the roughly 610-subject first cohort, a separate validation cohort of over 90 different subjects was used. Class I and class II HLA loci were covered by the typing at four-digit resolution. General conclusions and limits of the study: The authors suggested that the approach could potentially be generalized to other disease states and immunological phenotypes. A cluster of highly shared sequence variants was judged likely to be a technical artifact of the sequencing pipeline. Because counts were too low, about 15 rarely observed V segments, including chromosome 9 orphons, were left out of the earlier analysis of a few hundred of the donors. For the cohort, immune exposure information was limited to CMV serostatus. A later genetic analysis reported fewer N-insertions in productive TCRs among donors in an Asian-associated ancestry cluster than the roughly 700-donor mean. A further reported finding was that TCR beta sequences accurately predicted the HLA-A and HLA-B alleles for most subjects in the first cohort. Linkage disequilibrium might explain the correlated functional status among segregating V segments, but an unknown experimental factor could not be excluded. When HLA alleles, especially DR and DQ, strongly co-occurred, TCR associations were difficult to assign to individual alleles. A later genetic analysis associated a missense DCLRE1C variant with V-gene and J-gene trimming of TCR beta chains, and an independent cohort replicated the association. The classifier was reported to diagnose cytomegalovirus status with high specificity and sensitivity in both the original and validation cohorts. In a later analysis, HLA-associated TCR beta chains were found to be more clonally expanded and to have lower generation probabilities than equally common non-associated chains. Roughly uniform sequencing depth across donors was assumed in presence/absence analyses, although this assumption may not hold. Across donors, most TCR sequences were observed very rarely, whereas some public TCRs were present in many individuals. In this cohort, only TCR beta chains were sequenced, and detectable features were limited by the absence of alpha or paired-chain data. The study gave a list of roughly 150 TCR beta chains associated with cytomegalovirus. According to a later analysis, TCR association rates differed among HLA loci, with DRB1 alleles showing the most associated TCRs and HLA-C alleles showing the fewest. A later analysis reported that several top co-occurrence clusters appeared linked to parvovirus B19, influenza, CMV and Epstein-Barr virus. Specific HLA alleles were associated with 15,000 to 20,000 TCR beta sequences at a false discovery rate of 0.05 in a later analysis. In vitro tests confirmed that a few of the cytomegalovirus-associated TCR beta chains recognize cytomegalovirus antigens. In a later analysis, most CMV-associated TCR beta chains were found to appear HLA-restricted, with HLA associations seemingly driven largely by CMV exposure. In an earlier analysis of 587 of the donors, most TCR beta V segments appeared in productive rearrangements about 87% or about 30% of the time, broadly matching IMGT annotations. Because some donors lacked HLA typing at each locus, the association tests relied only on the typed subset.

The protocol used for the library was the immunoSEQ multiplex PCR assay. For the multiplex PCR, a mixture combining 60 forward primers for TCR Vbeta segments and 13 reverse primers for TCR Jbeta segments was used. A multiplex PCR assay on genomic DNA amplified the CDR3 region of rearranged TCR beta genes. Amplified TCR beta libraries were sequenced as 87-base-pair reads on the Illumina HiSeq System. On the authors' methods: In a later analysis, 70 million to 95 million unique TCR beta chains were counted across the 500 to 700 repertoires, and roughly 11 million of these chains were shared by at least two donors. A nearest-neighbor algorithm error-corrected the raw reads and collapsed the reads into unique sequences, merging closely related sequences to remove PCR and sequencing errors. Alignment of CDR3 sequences to IMGT reference sequences was used to assign V, D and J gene segments. Each retained sequence needed at least a six-nucleotide match to both a V gene segment and a J gene segment. A rearrangement was called productive if the CDR3 had no stop codons and remained in frame with V and J, and every other rearrangement was called non-productive. CDR3 was defined according to IMGT convention as the region running from the second conserved V-encoded cysteine to the conserved J-encoded phenylalanine. The earlier analysis of 500 to 650 of the donors excluded any sequence lacking an unambiguous match to a single V gene segment. An earlier analysis of several hundred of the donors classified V segments as functional when productive rearrangements were above 56.7% and as segregating when the standard deviation between donors was above 5%. To diagnose cytomegalovirus status from the catalog of TCR beta chain sequences, a statistical classification framework was built. V and J gene assignment, in a later analysis, came from comparing TCR nucleotide sequences with IMGT/GENE-DB human TR gene sequences. Using the TCRdist pipeline, a later analysis assigned CDR3 sequences along with most-parsimonious VDJ recombination scenarios. A later analysis defined each TCR beta chain by its CDR3 amino acid sequence plus V-gene family, and excluded reads lacking a unique V-gene family. In a later analysis, fewer than 600 highly shared, low-generation-probability nucleotide sequences were removed to address suspected cross-contamination and a sequencing artifact. In a later analysis, a clonal expansion index for each public chain was calculated from normalized within-repertoire ranks of inferred template counts. A later analysis computed generation probabilities with a VDJ recombination model fitted to out-of-frame rearrangements, and checked the results against IGoR. In a later analysis, hypergeometric tests were used to score TCR-TCR, TCR-HLA and TCR-CMV co-occurrence, with a repertoire-size bias correction applied to TCR pairs. False discovery rates were estimated in a later analysis by permuting HLA or CMV assignments 20 times. In a later analysis, co-occurring TCRs were grouped with DBSCAN, and TCRdist sequence similarity was added when clustering was performed within HLA-allele-positive subsets. Repertoires with fewer than 30,000 or more than 120,000 public chains were left out of co-occurrence clustering, as were four to six repertoires with anomalous nucleotide sharing. TCRdb took over this immuneACCESS table, retaining in-frame rearrangements with V and J assigned. Such tables are incomplete; in checked studies, under half of the missing clones stem from an unresolved V gene, and the remainder is unexplained. The DNA gave D and trimming, while V, J and clone size come from that table. For this sample the table gives approximately 260,000 clones, of which 84% were detected only once. The top ten clonotypes cover about 2% of the sample.

The cohort comprised 710 or so healthy bone marrow donors. Cohort members were all nominally healthy when sampled, although unrecorded immune exposures were likely present. The donor tested CMV seropositive, placing the donor among the roughly 300 seropositive members of the cohort. A peripheral blood sample was provided by each donor, and peripheral blood mononuclear cells were used for TCR beta sequencing. The Qiagen DNeasy Blood Extraction Kit was used to extract genomic DNA from the blood cell samples. Worth noting for this clone: Its antigen has not been determined. The record has no base qualities; no much larger clone is one base away.

The TCR sequence derives from a woman between 40 and 50 years old in good health and CMV-seropositive. Material for sequencing was PBMCs.

CDR3 protein: CASDRPGTTSPLHF. The nucleotide sequence reads as follows: TGTGCCAGCGACCGTCCCGGGACTACCAGTCCCCTCCACTTT. The chain is encoded by TRBV7-9 joined to TRBJ1-6; the D gene is possibly TRBD1, with 5 bases matching. The germline ends are 21 bases apart after V is trimmed by 8 bases and J by 13 bases. The cysteine opens and the phenylalanine closes a CDR3 of 14 amino acids. The DNA shown is the 42-base CDR3, in frame from base 1. The germline V gene (reference sequence) specifies SEHNR as CDR1 and FQNEAQ as CDR2. Full variable domain (CDR3 extended with the reference TRBV7-9 and TRBJ1-6 proteins): DTGVSQNPRHKITKRGQNVTFRCDPISEHNRLYWYRQTLGQGPEFLTYFQNEAQLEKSRLLSDRFSAERPKGSFSTLEIQRTEQGDSAMYLCASDRPGTTSPLHFGNGTRLTVT.